This T cell receptor (beta chain) was identified in a study of technical replicates of blood from a handful of donors. TCRdb keeps only in-frame clones here, not all; method: immunoSEQ multiplex PCR. The sample holds about 62,000 clones; 89% are singletons and the top ten take 4.8%. The sequence was obtained from a human donor in good health. Some clones in this sample may be carry-over from other donors' samples. Sequencing was done on a sample of PBMCs.

CDR3 DNA: TGTGCCAGCAGCCCCGGGGGGGCTAGCACAGATACGCAGTATTTT. It encodes CASSPGGASTDTQYF. The chain couples TRBV9 to TRBJ2-3; 8 bases line up with TRBD2. The V gene's germline CDR1 is SGDLS and CDR2 YYNGEE. The CDR3 is made up of 15 amino acids. The trim removed 4 bases at V and 0 bases at J, leaving 4 bases unmatched. The whole variable domain, filled in from reference TRBV9 and TRBJ2-3, reads DSGVTQTPKHLITATGQRVTLRCSPRSGDLSVYWYQQSLDQGLQFLIQYYNGEERAKGNILERFSAQQFPDLHSELNLSSLELGDSALYFCASSPGGASTDTQYFGPGTRLTVL.